This record looks at one TCR beta chain sequence and its context. Antigen specificity is unknown. Expressed TCRB transcripts were sequenced because the entire RNA isolate underwent reverse transcription. Only in-frame clones appear in the TCRdb table, and some are missing; sequencing was by immunoSEQ multiplex PCR. Among about 280,000 clones listed, 15% were seen once. The sample originates from a study of beta chain features in type 1 diabetes. Study-level points and caveats: Among patients with Type 1 diabetes, TCRB CDR3s were moderately but significantly shorter in every one of the four CD4+ subsets.

Looked up from germline, CDR1 is SNHLY and CDR2 is FYNNEI. This CDR3 comprises 10 residues. V dropped 6 bases and J dropped 4 bases, with 3 bases sitting between them. This chain joins TRBV2 and TRBJ1-2; unclear D gene. The TCR sequence derives from a man aged 18 to 29 with type 1 diabetes. The sample consisted of naive CD4+ T cells from blood. The CDR3 DNA is TGTGCCAGCAGGAGCTATGGCTACACCTTC. This translates into CASRSYGYTF.